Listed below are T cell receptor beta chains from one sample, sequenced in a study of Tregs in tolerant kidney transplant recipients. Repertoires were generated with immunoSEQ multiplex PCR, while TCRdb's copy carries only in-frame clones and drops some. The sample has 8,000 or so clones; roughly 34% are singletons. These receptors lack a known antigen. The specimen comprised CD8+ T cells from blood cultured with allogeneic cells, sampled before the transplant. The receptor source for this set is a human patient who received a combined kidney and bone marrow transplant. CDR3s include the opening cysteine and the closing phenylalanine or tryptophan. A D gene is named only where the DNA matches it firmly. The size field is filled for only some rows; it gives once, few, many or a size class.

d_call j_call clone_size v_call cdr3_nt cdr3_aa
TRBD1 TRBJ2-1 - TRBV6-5 TGTGCCAGCAGCGGACAGGGAAAGAATGAGCAGTTCTTC CASSGQGKNEQFF
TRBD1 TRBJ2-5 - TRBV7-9 TGTGCCAGCAGCAACAGGACAGGGCTACAAGAGACCCAGTACTTC CASSNRTGLQETQYF
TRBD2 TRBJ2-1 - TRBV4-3 TGCGCCAGCAGCCAAGAAAGGTACGGGGGGGCCGTCAATGAGCAGTTCTTC CASSQERYGGAVNEQFF
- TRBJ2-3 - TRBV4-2 TGTGCCAGCAGCCAAGAGTTAGCTAGTACTAGCACAGATACGCAGTATTTT CASSQELASTSTDTQYF
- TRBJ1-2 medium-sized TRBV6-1 TGTGCCAGCAGTGTAATGGACAGCGGAGGCTATGGCTACACCTTC CASSVMDSGGYGYTF
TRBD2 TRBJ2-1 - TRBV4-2 TGTGCCAGCAGCCAAGCCTTCCTAGCGGGGGGGAACAATGAGCAGTTCTTC CASSQAFLAGGNNEQFF
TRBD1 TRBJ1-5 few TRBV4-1 TGCGCCAGCAGCCAAGAACCCGCGCAGGGGGTAGATCAGCCCCAGCATTTT CASSQEPAQGVDQPQHF
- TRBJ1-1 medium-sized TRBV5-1 TGCGCCAGCAGTCTGGGCAAGAACACTGAAGCTTTCTTT CASSLGKNTEAFF
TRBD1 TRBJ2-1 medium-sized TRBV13 TGTGCCAGCAGCTTAGACGGGACAGGGTACAATGAGCAGTTCTTC CASSLDGTGYNEQFF
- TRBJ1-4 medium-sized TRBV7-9 TGTGCCAGCAGCTTATCGTGGGCGCCTAATGAAAAACTGTTTTTT CASSLSWAPNEKLFF
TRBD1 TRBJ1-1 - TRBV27 TGTGCCAGCAGCTTAAATGGACAGGGGTTCCCTAACACTGAAGCTTTCTTT CASSLNGQGFPNTEAFF
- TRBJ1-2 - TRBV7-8 TGTGCCAGCAGCTTAGCGGGGCCGAACTATGGCTACACCTTC CASSLAGPNYGYTF
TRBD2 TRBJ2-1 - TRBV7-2 TGTGCCAGCAGCCCACTAGCGGGGAAGTACAATGAGCAGTTCTTC CASSPLAGKYNEQFF
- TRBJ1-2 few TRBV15 TGTGCCACCAGCAGAGACCCCGGGACAATCTATGGCTACACCTTC CATSRDPGTIYGYTF
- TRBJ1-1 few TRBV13 TGTGCCAGCAGCGTAGGCACAGGTAAGGCTTTCTTT CASSVGTGKAFF
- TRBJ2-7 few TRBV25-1 TGTGCCAGCAGTGATCACTATACCTACGAGCAGTACTTC CASSDHYTYEQYF
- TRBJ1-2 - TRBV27 TGTGCCAGCAGTTTAATACAGGGCGATGGCTACACCTTC CASSLIQGDGYTF
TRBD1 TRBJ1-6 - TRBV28 TGTGCCAGCAGTTGGACAGGGGAAGGCTATAATTCCCCCCTCCACTTT CASSWTGEGYNSPLHF
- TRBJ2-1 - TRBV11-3 TGTGCCAGCAGCTTAGTGGTTCTAGCTGGTGAGCAGTTCTTC CASSLVVLAGEQFF
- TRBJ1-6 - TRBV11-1 TGTGCCAGCAGCTTAACAGGTTCCTATAATTCACCCCTCCACTTT CASSLTGSYNSPLHF
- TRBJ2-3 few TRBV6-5 TGTGCCAGCTCAATTGGGCCCACAGATACGCAGTATTTT CASSIGPTDTQYF
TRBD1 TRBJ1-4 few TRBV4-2 TGTGCCAGCAGCGAAGCGGGACAGGGAGGGGAAAAACTGTTTTTT CASSEAGQGGEKLFF